Below, one T cell receptor (beta chain) is given with its context. No antigen is known for it. The second PCR ran about 6 to 11 cycles with a sample-barcoded 5' primer and J-beta primers. Each cDNA molecule was tagged by a template-switch adaptor with 12 random nucleotides. TCRdb re-called the 5' RACE reads with MiXCR, one entry per CDR3 protein. The sample shows over a million distinct CDR3 sequences, roughly 40% of them seen only once. Healthy Caucasian individuals from Russia aged about 6 to 100 were enrolled as donors. Per-sample yields of isolated PBMCs were at least 6.5 million. The data were taken from a study of blood T cells in healthy people across ages. Study conclusions and caveats: Naive T cell percentage and TCR beta diversity correlated strongly.

Losses at the gene ends were 3 bases for V and 6 bases for J; bases not matched to a gene: 6. In germline, CDR1 is KGHSH, CDR2 LQKENI. CDR3 length: 15 amino acids. The sequenced sample was blood. The clonotype originates from a woman younger than 30 in good health. This chain links TRBV18 with TRBJ2-7, with 12 bases identical to TRBD1. Here the CDR3 DNA reads TGTGCCAGCTCACCCGTTCCGGGACAGGGGGCCGAGCAGTACTTC. Its protein product is CASSPVPGQGAEQYF.